One T cell receptor (beta chain) is described in this entry. The V segment lost 0 bases and the J segment 4 bases; nucleotides outside the gene matches: 7. Germline V gives CDR1 MNHEY, CDR2 SVGEGT. This CDR3 contains 18 residues. This sample was taken from a study of blood T cell repertoires in COVID-19. Study-wide background: Samples came from the United States, Italy and Spain, spanning acute and convalescent COVID-19.

Per the study methods: Estimation of nucleated cell counts was performed using reference gene primer amplification. The protocol was immunoSEQ multiplex PCR, while the TCRdb copy is restricted to in-frame clones and leaves out a portion. Clone size and the V and J calls come from that table; the DNA yielded D and trimming. The repertoire holds about 70,000 clones, 80% to 95% seen once, with approximately 2.8% in the top ten. Material for sequencing was peripheral blood. This TCR came from a man aged 50 or older with COVID-19, enrolled during active disease. This sequence joins TRBV6-2 or TRBV6-3 and TRBJ2-1; TRBD2 agrees at 12 bases. The DNA of the CDR3 is TGTGCCAGCAGTTACTCCTGGACTAGCGGGAAGGATTACAATGAGCAGTTCTTC. Protein: CASSYSWTSGKDYNEQFF.